One and the same sample provided the 17 T cell receptor beta chains below, sequenced in a study of CD8 T cells in ankylosing spondylitis. Findings and caveats of the study: About 8 highly homologous variants made up a TCR beta motif, and this motif appeared characteristic of ankylosing spondylitis blood.

TCRdb reprocessed the 5' RACE reads via MiXCR and lists one record per CDR3 protein. This repertoire shows more than 650,000 distinct CDR3 sequences, approximately 10% found once; its top ten account for just over 0.5%. Their antigens remain unidentified. Sample: blood, either unsorted or a sorted T cell fraction (not recorded which). These receptors came from a male donor with ankylosing spondylitis.

This clonotype was counted a few times. This sequence joins TRBV7-9 and TRBJ2-2; tentative D call: TRBD2 (5 bases). The CDR3 is made up of 14 amino acids. The V gene's germline CDR1 is SEHNR and CDR2 FQNEAQ (reference sequence). Trimming pared 3 bases from V and 6 bases from J, leaving 11 bases between. CDR3 residues: CASSFNRGSGELFF. The CDR3 region has the DNA TGTGCCAGCAGCTTCAATCGGGGATCCGGGGAGCTGTTTTTT.

The chain couples TRBV7-2 to TRBJ1-2; TRBD1 matches at 7 bases. The CDR3 contains 13 residues. V was clipped by 5 bases and J by 7 bases; unmatched bases: 7. Germline values: CDR1 SGHTA, CDR2 FQGNSA. CDR3 sequence: CASSPDRVAGYTF. The CDR3 DNA reads as TGTGCCAGCAGCCCCGACAGGGTCGCTGGCTACACCTTC.

J is TRBJ2-2 and V is TRBV7-3; 8 nucleotides align to TRBD1. With 8 bases clipped from V and 7 bases from J, the junction kept 9 bases outside the gene matches. CDR3 length: 14 amino acids. Per the germline V gene, CDR1 is SGHTA and CDR2 is FQGTGA. The DNA for the CDR3 is TGTGCCAGCTCCGCAGGGGGCTCTGGCGGGGAGCTGTTTTTT. It encodes CASSAGGSGGELFF.

V and J are TRBV7-2 and TRBJ1-1; a weak D match, TRBD1 (5 bases). Per the germline V gene, CDR1 is SGHTA and CDR2 is FQGNSA. The V and J ends lost 1 base and 10 bases respectively, with 13 bases between them. The length of the CDR3 is 13 residues. The CDR3 loop reads CASSLGSQGGAFF. The DNA for the CDR3 is TGTGCCAGCAGCTTAGGATCTCAGGGTGGAGCTTTCTTT.

A few counts support this clonotype. The chain uses TRBV29-1 and TRBJ2-3, with a tentative D call TRBD1 (5 bases). CDR1 and CDR2 (germline): SQVTM, ANQGSEA. V was cut by 3 bases and J by 5 bases, with 12 bases left in between. The CDR3 length is 13 residues. The CDR3 region is CSVDGQGEDTQYF. CDR3 nucleotides: TGCAGCGTTGACGGCCAGGGTGAAGATACGCAGTATTTT.

There are a few counts of this clonotype. The chain joins TRBV4-3 to TRBJ2-1; 7 nucleotides line up with TRBD1. Germline assignment: CDR1 LGHNA and CDR2 YSLEER. The trim removed 6 bases at V and 3 bases at J, leaving 8 bases unmatched. The CDR3 is 15 residues long. The chain's CDR3 is CASSHGYRGYNEQFF. In DNA, the CDR3 is TGCGCCAGCAGTCACGGATACAGGGGCTACAATGAGCAGTTCTTC.

A note on this clonotype: Just one base apart from a much larger clone, this may be a read error. The V call is TRBV25-1, the J call TRBJ2-7; weak D call: TRBD2 (6 bases). V lost 4 bases and J 2 bases, leaving 12 bases between the germline ends. Germline V gene data show CDR1 as MGHDK and CDR2 as SYGVNS. The CDR3 totals 14 residues. CDR3 nucleotide sequence: TGTGCCAGCAGTGTTTGGAGGGTCCCCTACGAGCAGTACTTC. It encodes CASSVWRVPYEQYF.

There are a few counts of this clonotype. This rearrangement joins TRBV11-1 to TRBJ2-1; 9 bases are shared with TRBD1. There are 14 residues in the CDR3. Per the germline V gene, CDR1 is SGHAT and CDR2 is FQDESV (reference sequence). Germline trimming cut 8 bases from V and 7 bases from J; bases unmatched to any gene: 9. CDR3 protein: CASGLQGARNEQFF. CDR3 in DNA: TGTGCCAGCGGCCTACAGGGGGCGCGTAATGAGCAGTTCTTC.

The chain joins TRBV10-3 to TRBJ2-1, with D possibly called TRBD1 or TRBD2 (5 bases each). V dropped 7 bases and J dropped 8 bases, with 12 bases sitting between them. Germline V CDR1 and CDR2: ENHRY, SYGVKD. This CDR3 region has 12 residues. In DNA form, the CDR3 reads TGTGCCATCAAGGGCAGGGACCATGAGCAGTTCTTC. As protein: CAIKGRDHEQFF.

The chain has TRBV7-9 and TRBJ1-6; TRBD1 is a possible D gene (5 bases). CDR3 length: 15 amino acids. Germline-derived CDR1 and CDR2 are SEHNR and FQNEAQ (reference sequence). Trimming took off 6 bases at V and 7 bases at J, with 16 bases between the two ends. The CDR3 nucleotides read TGTGCCAGCAGTCCCTGGGGGAGTAGAAATTCACCCCTCCACTTT. Its translation is CASSPWGSRNSPLHF.

This clonotype was detected only a few times. The gene calls are TRBV6-5 and TRBJ1-2; 8 nucleotides match TRBD1. Germline CDR1 reads MNHEY; CDR2 reads SVGAGI. CDR3 length equals 15 residues. Trimming cost V 0 bases and J 4 bases; bases outside gene matches: 4. Written as DNA, the CDR3 is TGTGCCAGCAGTTACTCGACGACAGGGGTCTATGGCTACACCTTC. This codes for CASSYSTTGVYGYTF.

This clonotype was counted a few times. The rearrangement uses TRBV10-3 and TRBJ2-1; D gene uncertain. Germline CDR1 reads ENHRY; CDR2 reads SYGVKD. Trimming removed 3 bases from V and 8 bases from J, with 8 bases in between. This CDR3 is built from 12 residues. The CDR3 DNA is TGTGCCATCAGTGACCGATCGGATGAGCAGTTCTTC. As protein: CAISDRSDEQFF.

This clonotype was observed a few times. The chain combines TRBV7-9 with TRBJ2-7; 9 nucleotides agree with TRBD1. Trimming removed 6 bases from V and 4 bases from J; junction bases left unmatched: 13. The CDR3 is 16 amino acids. Germline CDR1 and CDR2: SEHNR and FQNEAQ (reference sequence). CDR3 protein: CASRPSSGTGSYEQYF. CDR3 bases: TGTGCCAGCAGGCCCTCCTCCGGGACAGGGTCTTACGAGCAGTACTTC. Based on the CDR3 plus reference TRBV7-9 and TRBJ2-7, the full variable domain is DTGVSQNPRHKITKRGQNVTFRCDPISEHNRLYWYRQTLGQGPEFLTYFQNEAQLEKSRLLSDRFSAERPKGSFSTLEIQRTEQGDSAMYLCASRPSSGTGSYEQYFGPGTRLTVT.

This clonotype occurred a few times. One junction end does not reproduce the germline sequence, and a read error may be involved. V usage is TRBV4-2 and J usage is TRBJ1-1; D is undetermined. The CDR3 contains 14 residues. Germline CDR1 reads LGHNA; CDR2 reads YNFKEQ. CDR3 protein: CASSQASGNSEAFF. Here the CDR3 DNA reads TGTGCCAGCAGCCAAGCAAGTGGGAACTCTGAAGCTTTCTTT.

Concerning this clonotype itself: A read error is possible here, since a much larger clone lies one base away. The chain combines TRBV7-9 with TRBJ2-5, with 7 bases that match TRBD1. Germline assignment: CDR1 SEHNR and CDR2 FQNEAQ (reference sequence). The CDR3 totals 15 residues. The trim removed 3 bases at V and 5 bases at J, leaving 9 bases unmatched. The CDR3 loop reads CASSFTLTGTETQYF. CDR3 sequence (DNA): TGTGCCAGCAGCTTCACTCTGACAGGGACGGAGACCCAGTACTTC.

V and J are TRBV24-1 and TRBJ2-1; 8 nucleotides align to TRBD2. Germline V gene sequence: CDR1 KGHDR, CDR2 SFDVKD. The CDR3 covers 13 residues. V lost 4 bases to trimming and J lost 12 bases; unmatched junction nucleotides: 7. The CDR3 is CATSDPRGGLQFF. In DNA form, the CDR3 reads TGTGCCACCAGTGACCCTCGGGGGGGGTTGCAGTTCTTC.

This chain uses TRBV20-1 with TRBJ2-6; 7 bases are shared with TRBD1. The CDR3 sequence is 16 residues long. Germline V gene lookup returns CDR1 DFQATT and CDR2 SNEGSKA (reference sequence). Losses at the gene ends were 6 bases for V and 3 bases for J; bases not matched to a gene: 11. CDR3 residues: CSALDRTKFGANVLTF. DNA for the CDR3: TGCAGTGCCTTGGACAGGACAAAGTTTGGGGCCAACGTCCTGACTTTC.